Presented here are 20 T cell receptor beta chains from one specimen sequenced in a study of post-analysis software for immune sequencing data. General study findings and limits: Patients used a few TRBV segments, including TRBV5-6, TRBV5-1 and TRBV20-1, more often than controls.

Researchers reported that TCR beta cDNA libraries carried unique molecular identifiers. From the PCR reads, TCRdb called clonotypes with MiXCR, one entry per CDR3 protein. The sample shows some 240,000 distinct CDR3 sequences, 35% to 40% of them seen only once. The antigens of these receptors remain unknown. Sequencing input: blood. The receptor set was obtained from a girl aged 10 to 17 with multiple sclerosis.

Of note for this clonotype: A much larger clonotype is one base distant, so this may be a read error. This chain connects TRBV11-1 to TRBJ2-3; unclear D gene. The CDR3 runs to 14 residues. Germline lookup yields CDR1 SGHAT and CDR2 FQDESV (reference sequence). Trimming shortened V by 6 bases and J by 4 bases, and 14 bases separated the two germline ends. The CDR3 spells CASSLESRSDTQYF. DNA of the CDR3: TGTGCCAGCAGTTTGGAGTCCAGGTCAGATACGCAGTATTTT.

This rearrangement joins TRBV27 to TRBJ2-3; no definite D call. Trimming stripped 5 bases from V and 4 bases from J, with 10 bases between. This CDR3 region has 13 residues. Germline V gene lookup returns CDR1 MNHEY and CDR2 SMNVEV (reference sequence). Here the CDR3 reads CASSPRLPDTQYF. CDR3 nucleotide sequence: TGTGCCAGCAGTCCTAGACTGCCAGATACGCAGTATTTT.

A single count supports this clonotype. The chain joins TRBV5-6 to TRBJ1-5, with TRBD1 identical over 10 bases. The CDR3 runs to 17 residues. Germline CDR1 is SGHDT and CDR2 is YYEEEE. J gave up 2 bases and V 6 bases, and 11 bases lay outside the gene matches. The CDR3 region is CASNFSGGTGGNQPQHF. The CDR3 DNA follows: TGTGCCAGCAACTTCTCGGGGGGGACAGGGGGCAATCAGCCCCAGCATTTT.

For this clonotype: This may be a read error, as it is one base from a much larger clone. V usage is TRBV5-1 and J usage is TRBJ1-4; D gene unclear. The germline V gene encodes CDR1 SGHRS and CDR2 YFSETQ. The CDR3 is 13 amino acids. DNA for the CDR3: TGCACCAGCAGCTTGGAAGGTCGTGAAAAACTGTTTTTT. Protein sequence: CTSSLEGREKLFF.

The chain joins TRBV2 to TRBJ2-5; 9 positions agree with TRBD2. The CDR3 covers 16 residues. The V and J ends lost 3 bases and 5 bases, in that order; junction bases with no gene match: 10. CDR1 SNHLY and CDR2 FYNNEI come from the germline V gene. Here the CDR3 reads CASSETPSGIGETQYF. The CDR3 DNA follows: TGTGCCAGCAGTGAGACTCCTAGCGGGATTGGTGAGACCCAGTACTTC.

The sample holds many counts of this clonotype. For the CDR3, the DNA is TGTGCCAGCTCACCACGAATCAGCGGGGGAGGGGAGCAGTTCTTC. This translates into CASSPRISGGGEQFF. V is TRBV18 and J is TRBJ2-1; 8 bases fit TRBD2. CDR3 length: 15 amino acids. V lost 1 base and J lost 10; bases outside the gene matches: 9. Germline V CDR1 and CDR2: KGHSH, LQKENI.

As for this clonotype: A much larger clone lies one base from this, so it may be a read error. The J gene is TRBJ2-3, the V gene TRBV9; perhaps TRBD2 as D (5 bases). CDR1 and CDR2 from the germline V gene are SGDLS and YYNGEE. This CDR3 is 15 amino acids long. CDR3 bases: TGTGTCAGCAGCGTGGACTTCTCTAGCACAGATACGCAGTATTTT. As protein: CVSSVDFSSTDTQYF.

This chain uses TRBV20-1 with TRBJ1-1, with D possibly matching TRBD1 (6 bases). The germline gives CDR1 DFQATT, CDR2 SNEGSKA (reference sequence). V gave up 4 bases and J gave up 6 bases, with 21 bases separating them. The CDR3 runs to 15 residues. CDR3 sequence reads: CSAIRGGLGTAEAFF. The CDR3 DNA reads TGCAGTGCTATCCGGGGGGGCCTTGGTACCGCTGAAGCTTTCTTT.

This clonotype was seen a few times. The rearrangement links TRBV14 to TRBJ1-6; 7 bases map to TRBD1. After removal of 4 bases from V and 2 bases from J, the junction contained 5 bases not matched to a gene. Germline CDR1 SGHDN, CDR2 FVKESK. The CDR3 has 16 residues. Here the CDR3 reads CASSLRQGAYNSPLHF. CDR3 bases: TGTGCCAGCAGCCTACGACAGGGAGCCTATAATTCACCCCTCCACTTT. The full variable domain, completed using reference TRBV14 and TRBJ1-6, is EAGVTQFPSHSVIEKGQTVTLRCDPISGHDNLYWYRRVMGKEIKFLLHFVKESKQDESGMPNNRFLAERTGGTYSTLKVQPAELEDSGVYFCASSLRQGAYNSPLHFGNGTRLTVT.

This clonotype was observed a handful of times. It may be a read error: a sequence one base away is much more abundant. This chain links TRBV14 with TRBJ2-7, with D maybe TRBD1 (5 bases). This CDR3 contains 13 residues. The germline V gene encodes CDR1 SGHDN and CDR2 FVKESK. V lost 4 bases, J lost 7 bases, and 14 bases lay in between. The DNA for the CDR3 is TGTGCCAGCAGCCCAGGGCCCCACATTGAGCAGTACTTC. Translated, it gives CASSPGPHIEQYF.

This chain connects TRBV15 to TRBJ2-7; D is unclear. Germline-derived CDR1 and CDR2 are LNHNV and YYDKDF (reference sequence). The CDR3 extends over 16 amino acids. Deletions cut 0 bases from V and 2 bases from J, with 14 bases between. The CDR3 nucleotides are TGTGCCACCAGCAGAGATGCGGTCCTAAGCCCCTACGAGCAGTACTTC. It codes for CATSRDAVLSPYEQYF.

Points on this clonotype: A much more abundant neighbour one base away suggests this may be a read error. The chain uses TRBV20-1 and TRBJ2-7; D may be TRBD2 (5 bases). CDR1 DFQATT and CDR2 SNEGSKA come from the germline V gene (reference sequence). The CDR3 has 13 residues. Trimming removed 0 bases at V and 12 bases at J, with 18 bases between. CDR3 sequence reads: CSARDTERVTRYF. The DNA for the CDR3 is TGCAGTGCTAGAGACACAGAGAGGGTGACCCGGTACTTC.

The rearrangement uses TRBV5-1 and TRBJ2-2; D may be TRBD1 or TRBD2 (6 bases each). CDR1 SGHRS and CDR2 YFSETQ come from the germline V gene. The CDR3 is 16 amino acids. The V gene lost 3 bases and the J gene lost 2 bases, with 14 bases spanning the gap. In DNA form, the CDR3 reads TGCGCCAGCAGCTGGGGGCTGCGGGGAAACACCGGGGAGCTGTTTTTT. It translates to CASSWGLRGNTGELFF. Based on the CDR3 plus reference TRBV5-1 and TRBJ2-2, the full variable domain is KAGVTQTPRYLIKTRGQQVTLSCSPISGHRSVSWYQQTPGQGLQFLFEYFSETQRNKGNFPGRFSGRQFSNSRSEMNVSTLELGDSALYLCASSWGLRGNTGELFFGEGSRLTVL.

The chain links TRBV7-2 to TRBJ1-1; 10 nucleotides match TRBD1. After removal of 5 bases from V and 7 bases from J, the junction contained 7 bases not matched to a gene. Germline V lookup: CDR1 SGHTA, CDR2 FQGNSA. CDR3 size: 14 residues. This CDR3 is CASSPRDRGHEAFF. CDR3 DNA sequence: TGTGCCAGCAGCCCCCGGGACAGGGGTCATGAAGCTTTCTTT.

This CDR3 is CAISPTSVQETQYF. In DNA, the CDR3 is TGTGCCATCAGCCCCACTAGCGTCCAAGAGACCCAGTACTTC. This chain connects TRBV10-3 to TRBJ2-5; 7 bases map to TRBD2. The ends lost 6 bases at V and 1 base at J; junction bases unmatched: 5. The V gene's germline CDR1 is ENHRY and CDR2 SYGVKD. The CDR3 extends over 14 amino acids.

This clonotype has only one observation. The genes are TRBV10-3 and TRBJ2-5; the D is unclear. The germline gives CDR1 ENHRY, CDR2 SYGVKD. This CDR3 spans 13 amino acids. The V end lost 3 bases, the J end lost 3 bases, and 8 bases lay between the germline ends. CDR3 DNA sequence: TGTGCCATCAGTGACTACCGAAAAGAGACCCAGTACTTC. This translates into CAISDYRKETQYF.

This chain links TRBV27 with TRBJ1-1, with D possibly TRBD1 on 5 matching bases. In germline, CDR1 is MNHEY, CDR2 SMNVEV (reference sequence). CDR3 length equals 15 residues. Trimming stripped 8 bases from V and 4 bases from J, with 20 bases between. CDR3 in amino acids: CASLPSHSGGTEAFF. The DNA of the CDR3 is TGTGCCAGCCTTCCCTCGCACTCGGGGGGCACTGAAGCTTTCTTT.

The chain is built from TRBV20-1 and TRBJ1-2; no clear D gene. Germline lookup yields CDR1 DFQATT and CDR2 SNEGSKA (reference sequence). This CDR3 spans 13 amino acids. With 6 bases removed from V and 7 bases from J, the gap between germline ends came to 18 bases. CDR3 amino acids: CSAPIDGEGGYTF. CDR3 nucleotide sequence: TGCAGTGCCCCCATAGATGGAGAGGGTGGCTACACCTTC.

Concerning this clonotype: This clone may be a read error of a much larger clone one base away. This chain links TRBV30 with TRBJ2-1; a possible D gene is TRBD2 (5 bases). V dropped 1 base and J dropped 1 base, with 14 bases sitting between them. This CDR3 comprises 16 residues. Germline V gene sequence: CDR1 GTSNPN, CDR2 SVGIG (reference sequence). As DNA, the CDR3 is TGTGCCTGGAGTGCAGTGCGGGCACCATCCTACAATGAGCAGTTCTTC. As protein: CAWSAVRAPSYNEQFF.

This clonotype has just a few counts. Given a much more abundant clone one base away, this may be a read error. Here the CDR3 DNA reads TGTGCCAGCAGCCCTGGGACAGCTGGGGCCAACGTCCCGACTTTC. It is translated as CASSPGTAGANVPTF. V is TRBV5-4 and J is TRBJ2-6; 7 bases align to TRBD1. Germline loops: CDR1 SGHNT, CDR2 YYREEE (reference sequence). The CDR3 spans 15 residues.